The clone carrying this T cell receptor beta chain was seen at least ten times. The antigen is not known. Distinct nucleotide sequences in the sample also encode this CDR3. The sample is drawn from a study of beta chain features in type 1 diabetes. Looking at the study overall: Cell yields, gender and age were comparable in patients and healthy donors. Broader study findings: Naive, central memory and regulatory TCRB repertoires appeared more similar among patients than healthy donors. Patients with Type 1 diabetes showed moderately but significantly shorter TCRB CDR3s in all four CD4+ subsets.

The authors reverse transcribed all of the isolated RNA, so sequencing captured expressed TCRB transcripts. The data were produced by immunoSEQ multiplex PCR, yet TCRdb's version contains in-frame clones alone and is incomplete. Of roughly 140,000 clones listed, around 7% are singletons. It was via CD45RO/CCR7/CD25/CD127/CD95/CD27 that CD4+ naive, central memory, regulatory and stem cell-like memory cells were sorted. Sequencing was performed on central memory CD4+ T cells from blood. The receptor was derived from a woman between 25 and 40 years old in good health.

The CDR3 sequence is CASSLGDYGYTF. The CDR3 bases are TGTGCCAGCAGCTTAGGCGACTATGGCTACACCTTC. This chain connects TRBV7-8 to TRBJ1-2; D is unclear. Germline V lookup: CDR1 SGHVS, CDR2 FQNEAQ. With 1 base removed from V and 3 bases from J, the gap between germline ends came to 3 bases. There are 12 residues in the CDR3.